A single sample is the source of the 24 T cell receptor beta chains below, sequenced in a study of OX40 agonist ivuxolimab in advanced cancers. The table came from immunoSEQ multiplex PCR; TCRdb's copy has only in-frame clones and leaves some out. The sample lists 60,000 to 90,000 clones, around 86% occurring once. Sequencing was performed on CD4+ or CD8+ T cells sorted from blood, taken in a trial of the OX40 agonist ivuxolimab. These receptors were taken from an adult with an advanced solid tumor such as melanoma, head and neck, liver or kidney cancer.

The chain is built from TRBV7-3 and TRBJ1-3, with a possible D match to TRBD1 (5 bases). Per germline, CDR1 SGHTA and CDR2 FQGTGA. CDR3 length: 14 amino acids. The V and J ends lost 5 bases and 4 bases respectively, with 12 bases between them. The CDR3 loop reads CASSRGASGNTIYF. CDR3 nucleotide sequence: TGTGCCAGCAGCCGCGGGGCATCAGGAAACACCATATATTTT.

The rearrangement uses TRBV28 and TRBJ2-4; a possible D gene is TRBD1 (6 bases). The germline gives CDR1 MDHEN, CDR2 SYDVKM. The ends were cut back, 8 bases at V and 0 bases at J, with 17 bases in the middle. This CDR3 has 16 amino acids. The CDR3 spells CASGRGVSVAKNIQYF. CDR3 DNA: TGTGCCAGCGGCAGGGGAGTAAGCGTAGCCAAAAACATTCAGTACTTC. The whole variable domain, remainder taken from reference TRBV28 and TRBJ2-4, is DVKVTQSSRYLVKRTGEKVFLECVQDMDHENMFWYRQDPGLGLRLIYFSYDVKMKEKGDIPEGYSVSREKKERFSLILESASTNQTSMYLCASGRGVSVAKNIQYFGAGTRLSVL.

The chain is built from TRBV5-1 and TRBJ2-3, with D possibly matching TRBD2 (6 bases). Germline V gives CDR1 SGHRS, CDR2 YFSETQ. Deletions cut 0 bases from V and 5 bases from J, with 10 bases between. The CDR3 spans 14 residues. Here the CDR3 reads CASSLGLERDTQYF. CDR3 DNA: TGCGCCAGCAGCTTGGGACTAGAGAGAGATACGCAGTATTTT. Combining the CDR3 with reference TRBV5-1 and TRBJ2-3 gives the whole variable domain KAGVTQTPRYLIKTRGQQVTLSCSPISGHRSVSWYQQTPGQGLQFLFEYFSETQRNKGNFPGRFSGRQFSNSRSEMNVSTLELGDSALYLCASSLGLERDTQYFGPGTRLTVL.

The chain has TRBV19 and TRBJ2-2, with D tentatively TRBD1 (6 bases). CDR3 size: 15 residues. Germline V CDR1 and CDR2: LNHDA, SQIVND (reference sequence). Trimming removed 4 bases at V and 9 bases at J, with 18 bases between. The CDR3 nucleotides are TGTGCCAGTAGTACCCAGCTAAGTGGGGGCCGGGAGCTGTTTTTT. As protein: CASSTQLSGGRELFF.

The chain recombines TRBV25-1 with TRBJ2-1, with a tentative D call TRBD2 (5 bases). The germline gives CDR1 MGHDK, CDR2 SYGVNS. This CDR3 is built from 15 residues. The germline V and J ends were trimmed by 4 bases and 1 base, with 11 bases remaining between them. CDR3 DNA: TGTGCCAGCAGTGGGTGGACTTCGTCCTACAATGAGCAGTTCTTC. Translating gives CASSGWTSSYNEQFF.

The chain has TRBV28 and TRBJ2-7; TRBD1 aligns across 8 bases. J was trimmed by 2 bases and V by 6 bases; bases with no gene match: 9. Germline CDR1 is MDHEN and CDR2 is SYDVKM. The CDR3 has 15 amino acids. The CDR3 coding sequence is TGTGCCAGCAGAACTCAGGGGGCAGAGACCTACGAGCAGTACTTC. This sequence encodes CASRTQGAETYEQYF. The full variable domain, in which reference TRBV28 and TRBJ2-7 provide the parts outside the CDR3, is DVKVTQSSRYLVKRTGEKVFLECVQDMDHENMFWYRQDPGLGLRLIYFSYDVKMKEKGDIPEGYSVSREKKERFSLILESASTNQTSMYLCASRTQGAETYEQYFGPGTRLTVT.

The chain recombines TRBV11-2 with TRBJ1-1; D remains unclear. Germline V gives CDR1 SGHAT, CDR2 FQNNGV. This CDR3 is built from 13 residues. The V gene lost 3 bases and the J gene lost 6 bases, with 11 bases spanning the gap. CDR3: CASSFRGIAEAFF. The DNA for the CDR3 is TGTGCCAGCAGCTTTAGAGGGATTGCTGAAGCTTTCTTT.

The rearrangement uses TRBV5-7 and TRBJ1-2; TRBD1 matches at 8 bases. TRBV5-7 is an ORF, and what it does is uncertain. CDR3 length: 14 residues. V trimming: 4 bases; J trimming: 4 bases; junction bases outside the gene matches: 6. DNA for the CDR3: TGTGCCAGCAGCGCCGGACAGGGCGGCTATGGCTACACCTTC. Encoded protein: CASSAGQGGYGYTF.

The chain employs TRBV11-1 and TRBJ2-2; D perhaps matches TRBD1 (7 bases). This CDR3 spans 15 amino acids. The germline V gene encodes CDR1 SGHAT and CDR2 FQDESV (reference sequence). The V end was cut by 1 base, the J end by 6 bases, with 12 bases between. CDR3 DNA: TGTGCCAGCAGCTTAGTGGGCAGGGGGGCCGGGGAGCTGTTTTTT. Its translation is CASSLVGRGAGELFF.

The rearrangement links TRBV28 to TRBJ1-6, with D tentatively TRBD1 (5 bases). Trimming stripped 5 bases from V and 12 bases from J, with 11 bases between. CDR3 size: 12 residues. In germline, CDR1 is MDHEN, CDR2 SYDVKM. CDR3 DNA sequence: TGTGCCAGCAGTCTGCCCGGGGGACCCCTCCACTTT. This sequence encodes CASSLPGGPLHF.

The V call is TRBV10-2, the J call TRBJ2-1; TRBD1 is a possible D gene (6 bases). The CDR3 runs 13 residues. Germline CDR1 is WSHSY and CDR2 is SAAADI. V was shortened by 2 bases and J by 15 bases, with 17 bases between the two germline ends. The CDR3 DNA is TGCGCCAGCAGTGAGCCACAGGGTCCATTAGTGTTCTTC. Translating it yields CASSEPQGPLVFF.

The chain has TRBV6-1 and TRBJ2-3; 11 bases match TRBD1. This CDR3 has 14 amino acids. Germline assignment: CDR1 MNHNS and CDR2 SASEGT. V was clipped by 3 bases and J by 4 bases; unmatched bases: 0. CDR3 protein: CASSEDRGPDTQYF. CDR3 sequence (DNA): TGTGCCAGCAGTGAGGACAGGGGGCCAGATACGCAGTATTTT.

The chain uses TRBV29-1 and TRBJ1-1; D may be TRBD1 (6 bases). The germline CDR1 and CDR2 sequences are SQVTM and ANQGSEA. The CDR3 spans 14 residues. Here the CDR3 DNA reads TGCAGTGCAAGTCCGGGGGCAGCGAACACTGAAGCTTTCTTT. Encoded protein: CSASPGAANTEAFF.

This chain links TRBV7-6 with TRBJ2-4; TRBD1 matches at 9 bases. Trimming took 4 bases from V and 3 from J; bases not matched to a gene: 13. Germline-derived CDR1 and CDR2 are SGHVS and FNYEAQ. This CDR3 comprises 18 residues. The CDR3: CASSSGTGTGFVKNIQYF. DNA of the CDR3: TGTGCCAGCAGCTCCGGGACAGGGACCGGTTTTGTCAAAAACATTCAGTACTTC. The full variable domain, its missing parts supplied by reference TRBV7-6 and TRBJ2-4, is GAGVSQSPRYKVTKRGQDVALRCDPISGHVSLYWYRQALGQGPEFLTYFNYEAQQDKSGLPNDRFSAERPEGSISTLTIQRTEQRDSAMYRCASSSGTGTGFVKNIQYFGAGTRLSVL.

The chain is built from TRBV5-6 and TRBJ2-5; D remains unclear. Per germline, CDR1 SGHDT and CDR2 YYEEEE. This CDR3 has 15 residues. V shed 4 bases and J shed 5 bases, with 18 bases lying between them. Written as DNA, the CDR3 is TGTGCCAGCAGCCCCGGGTTAGGGCGGATGGAGACCCAGTACTTC. It yields the protein CASSPGLGRMETQYF.

The count of this clone is one. V is TRBV5-6 and J is TRBJ2-4; D ambiguous. The CDR3 length is 14 residues. V was pared by 0 bases and J by 8 bases, with 12 bases between. Germline V lookup: CDR1 SGHDT, CDR2 YYEEEE. This CDR3 is CASSLGWDFDIQYF. Written as DNA, the CDR3 is TGTGCCAGCAGCTTGGGCTGGGATTTTGACATTCAGTACTTC.

DNA for the CDR3: TGTGCCTGGAGTCTCCCGGGACTAGCGGGAGGGCCCTCCTACAATGAGCAGTTCTTC. As protein: CAWSLPGLAGGPSYNEQFF. The chain has TRBV30 and TRBJ2-1; 16 bases fit TRBD2. The CDR3 loop spans 19 amino acids. The germline CDR1 and CDR2 sequences are GTSNPN and SVGIG (reference sequence). J lost 0 bases, V lost 2 bases, and 7 bases had no gene match.

The rearrangement links TRBV27 to TRBJ1-1; D possibly corresponds to TRBD1 (5 bases). The CDR3 is 15 amino acids. The V gene lost 3 bases and the J gene lost 3 bases, with 14 bases spanning the gap. Germline lookup yields CDR1 MNHEY and CDR2 SMNVEV (reference sequence). CDR3 DNA: TGTGCCAGCAGTTTCGGGTGGCAGGGAGACACTGAAGCTTTCTTT. It specifies CASSFGWQGDTEAFF.

The rearrangement joins TRBV11-2 to TRBJ1-2; D might be TRBD1 (5 bases). Germline V gene lookup returns CDR1 SGHAT and CDR2 FQNNGV. This CDR3 is 15 amino acids long. V was clipped by 5 bases and J by 7 bases, with 20 bases between them. The CDR3 protein is CASSPRDVSRGGYTF. Here the CDR3 DNA reads TGTGCCAGCAGCCCCAGGGACGTCTCAAGAGGTGGCTACACCTTC.

The J gene is TRBJ2-2, the V gene TRBV7-8; 9 bases fit TRBD2. J lost 3 bases, V lost 2 bases, and 10 bases had no gene match. CDR3 size: 18 residues. Germline CDR1 reads SGHVS; CDR2 reads FQNEAQ. CDR3 protein: CASSLPFSGRGYTGELFF. The DNA for the CDR3 is TGTGCCAGCAGCTTACCTTTTAGCGGGAGAGGGTACACCGGGGAGCTGTTTTTT. The full variable domain, in which reference TRBV7-8 and TRBJ2-2 provide the parts outside the CDR3, is GAGVSQSPRYKVAKRGQDVALRCDPISGHVSLFWYQQALGQGPEFLTYFQNEAQLDKSGLPSDRFFAERPEGSVSTLKIQRTQQEDSAVYLCASSLPFSGRGYTGELFFGEGSRLTVL.

The chain combines TRBV10-3 with TRBJ2-1; D unresolved. Germline CDR1 reads ENHRY; CDR2 reads SYGVKD. Trimming left V 0 bases short and J 9 bases short, with 9 bases between. The CDR3 consists of 13 residues. The CDR3 sequence: CAISESAPPEQFF. The CDR3 coding sequence is TGTGCCATCAGTGAGTCAGCTCCTCCTGAGCAGTTCTTC.

This clone was seen only a few times. The chain carries TRBV6-1 and TRBJ1-4; tentative D call: TRBD1 (5 bases). V was clipped by 10 bases and J by 7 bases, with 19 bases between them. This CDR3 has 14 amino acids. Germline CDR1 and CDR2: MNHNS and SASEGT. The CDR3 DNA reads as TGTGCCACCAATCAGAACAGGAGGCGTGAAAAACTGTTTTTT. Translation: CATNQNRRREKLFF.

By sample fraction, this clone is medium-sized (0.01 to 0.1%). This chain connects TRBV6-5 to TRBJ2-7, with TRBD2 matching over 10 bases. The CDR3 has 14 residues. Germline CDR1 MNHEY, CDR2 SVGAGI. J was trimmed by 1 base and V by 6 bases; bases with no gene match: 3. The CDR3 here is CASRGTSASYEQYF. The CDR3 nucleotides read TGTGCCAGCAGGGGGACTAGCGCTTCCTACGAGCAGTACTTC.

The V gene is TRBV10-3, the J gene TRBJ2-1; 14 nucleotides line up with TRBD2. From germline, CDR1 is ENHRY and CDR2 SYGVKD. The CDR3 has 13 amino acids. The trim removed 11 bases at V and 12 bases at J, leaving 9 bases unmatched. The CDR3 region is CAVGLAGGLGQFF. CDR3 in DNA: TGTGCCGTAGGACTAGCGGGGGGTCTCGGGCAGTTCTTC.